This T cell receptor beta chain was retrieved from a study of cytomegalovirus exposure and HLA in healthy donors. Points from the study as a whole: A list of about 160 TCR beta chains associated with cytomegalovirus was given. An assumption of roughly uniform sequencing depth across donors underlay the presence/absence analyses. According to an earlier analysis, most TCR beta V segments yielded productive rearrangements about 90% or about 30% of the time. TCR beta V- and J-gene trimming, according to a later analysis, was linked to a missense DCLRE1C variant.

The PCR had 60 Vbeta and 13 Jbeta primers. The protocol was immunoSEQ multiplex PCR, while the TCRdb copy is restricted to in-frame clones and leaves out a portion. The sample carries about 91,000 clones, around 59% recorded once. As for this clone: The target antigen is unknown.

V shed 2 bases and J 2 bases; nucleotides not matched to a gene: 1. Germline CDR1 is SGHAT and CDR2 is FQNNGV. This CDR3 has 14 amino acids. The chain links TRBV11-2 to TRBJ1-1, with 8 bases lining up with TRBD1. This sequence was found in a human donor in good health. The sample was PBMCs. The CDR3 here is CASSLQGANTEAFF. CDR3 nucleotides: TGTGCCAGCAGCTTACAGGGGGCTAACACTGAAGCTTTCTTT.